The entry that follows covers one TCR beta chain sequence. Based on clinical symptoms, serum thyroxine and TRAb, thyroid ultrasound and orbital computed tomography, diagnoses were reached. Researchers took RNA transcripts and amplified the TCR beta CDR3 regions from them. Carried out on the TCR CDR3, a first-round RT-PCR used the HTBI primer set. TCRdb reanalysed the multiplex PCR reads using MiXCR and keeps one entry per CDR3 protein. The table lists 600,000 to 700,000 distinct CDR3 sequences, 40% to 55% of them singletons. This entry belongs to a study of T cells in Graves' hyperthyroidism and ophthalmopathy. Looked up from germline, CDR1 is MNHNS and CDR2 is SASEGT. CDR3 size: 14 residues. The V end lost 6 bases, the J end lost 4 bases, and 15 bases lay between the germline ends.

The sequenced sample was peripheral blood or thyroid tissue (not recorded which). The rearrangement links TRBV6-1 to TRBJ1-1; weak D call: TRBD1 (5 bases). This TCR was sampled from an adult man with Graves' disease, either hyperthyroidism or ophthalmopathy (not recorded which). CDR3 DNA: TGTGCCAGCAGCCAAGCGGGGGACGGCACTGAAGCTTTCTTT. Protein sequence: CASSQAGDGTEAFF.